These 6 T cell receptor beta chains originate from one sample sequenced in a study of radiotherapy plus CTLA-4 blockade in lung cancer. TCRdb keeps only in-frame clones here, not all; method: immunoSEQ multiplex PCR. The sample consists of tens of thousands of clones, around four fifths of them appearing once. The sample consisted of peripheral blood, taken from a patient treated with radiotherapy plus ipilimumab. The source is a human donor with non-small cell lung cancer who had a complete response to radiotherapy plus ipilimumab.

The chain links TRBV19 to TRBJ1-5, with 7 bases that match TRBD1. The germline V gene encodes CDR1 LNHDA and CDR2 SQIVND (reference sequence). The junction had 8 bases not matched to a gene; V was cut back by 4 bases and J by 2 bases. The length of the CDR3 is 16 residues. The CDR3 loop reads CASSTYYDRGNQPQHF. The CDR3 DNA sequence: TGTGCCAGTAGTACCTACTACGACAGGGGCAATCAGCCCCAGCATTTT. The full variable domain, its missing parts supplied by reference TRBV19 and TRBJ1-5, is DGGITQSPKYLFRKEGQNVTLSCEQNLNHDAMYWYRQDPGQGLRLIYYSQIVNDFQKGDIAEGYSVSREKKESFPLTVTSAQKNPTAFYLCASSTYYDRGNQPQHFGDGTRLSIL.

This chain uses TRBV6-1 with TRBJ2-7, with 7 positions matching TRBD1. The CDR3 loop spans 14 amino acids. V trimming: 7 bases; J trimming: 2 bases; junction bases outside the gene matches: 8. From germline, CDR1 is MNHNS and CDR2 SASEGT. CDR3 protein: CASKPGTDPYEQYV. CDR3 DNA: TGTGCCAGCAAACCCGGGACAGATCCCTACGAGCAGTACGTC.

The chain uses TRBV7-9 and TRBJ2-1, with 9 bases fitting TRBD2. Germline V gene sequence: CDR1 SEHNR, CDR2 FQNEAQ (reference sequence). Trimming removed 5 bases from V and 14 bases from J; junction bases left unmatched: 13. This CDR3 contains 14 residues. The CDR3 DNA follows: TGTGCCAGCAGCCCGACTAGCGGACTCTTCGGGGAGTTCTTC. Translation: CASSPTSGLFGEFF.

V is TRBV4-3 and J is TRBJ2-5; 7 positions agree with TRBD1. The CDR3 extends over 14 amino acids. V was pared by 0 bases and J by 5 bases, with 3 bases of the junction left unmatched. CDR1 is LGHNA, CDR2 YSLEER, per germline. The DNA for the CDR3 is TGCGCCAGCAGCCAAGATTTCAGGGGGGAGACCCAGTACTTC. Residues: CASSQDFRGETQYF.

This clone was picked up one time. For the CDR3, the DNA is TGTGCCTGGACCTTGCAGAACACCGGGGAGCTGTTTTTT. Its translation: CAWTLQNTGELFF. J is TRBJ2-2 and V is TRBV30; no clear D. Trimming left V 4 bases short and J 1 base short, with 7 bases between. Germline V gives CDR1 GTSNPN, CDR2 SVGIG (reference sequence). There are 13 residues in the CDR3.

This chain connects TRBV14 to TRBJ2-5; 9 bases are shared with TRBD1. This CDR3 contains 15 residues. CDR1 is SGHDN and CDR2 is FVKESK in the germline V gene. V gave up 3 bases and J gave up 7 bases; unmatched junction bases: 9. The CDR3 nucleotides read TGTGCCAGCAGCCAGGCCCCACAGGGGGCAGGGACCCAGTACTTC. It yields the protein CASSQAPQGAGTQYF.